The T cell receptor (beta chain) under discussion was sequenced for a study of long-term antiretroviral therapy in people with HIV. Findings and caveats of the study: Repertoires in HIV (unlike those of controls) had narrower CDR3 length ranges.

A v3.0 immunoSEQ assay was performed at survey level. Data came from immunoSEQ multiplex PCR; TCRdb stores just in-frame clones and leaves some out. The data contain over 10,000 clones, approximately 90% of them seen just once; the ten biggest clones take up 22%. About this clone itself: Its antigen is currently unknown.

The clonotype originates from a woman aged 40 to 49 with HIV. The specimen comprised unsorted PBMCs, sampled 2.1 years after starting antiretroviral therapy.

The CDR3 coding sequence is TGCGCCAGCACTAGCGGGGGGGAGACCCAGTACTTC. Translation gives CASTSGGETQYF. This chain uses TRBV10-2 with TRBJ2-5, with 11 bases aligning to TRBD2. This CDR3 contains 12 residues. With 7 bases clipped from V and 5 bases from J, the junction kept 0 bases outside the gene matches. Germline lookup yields CDR1 WSHSY and CDR2 SAAADI.